A single sample gave rise to the 14 T cell receptor beta chains below, sequenced in a study of control samples from healthy donors and cancer patients. Profiling relied on immunoSEQ multiplex PCR, and the TCRdb table lists in-frame clones only, not all of them. The data hold about 410,000 clones, with more than 80% observed a single time. The specimen sequenced was PBMCs. The receptors originated from a man between 40 and 49 years old with head and neck cancer.

This chain connects TRBV7-8 to TRBJ1-2; D is undetermined. Germline V lookup: CDR1 SGHVS, CDR2 FQNEAQ. The CDR3 length is 15 residues. Trimming took off 5 bases at V and 3 bases at J, with 16 bases between the two ends. CDR3 sequence reads: CASSISGPLYYGYTF. The CDR3 region has the DNA TGTGCCAGCAGCATCTCCGGCCCCCTCTACTATGGCTACACCTTC.

The J gene is TRBJ2-1, the V gene TRBV14, with TRBD1 matching over 9 bases. Germline V CDR1 and CDR2: SGHDN, FVKESK. Unmatched junction bases numbered 3, after V lost 5 bases and J lost 4 bases. The CDR3 runs 14 residues. DNA for the CDR3: TGTGCCAGCAGCTCCGGGACAGGGTACAATGAGCAGTTCTTC. Amino acids: CASSSGTGYNEQFF. Full variable domain (outside the CDR3, taken from reference TRBV14 and TRBJ2-1): EAGVTQFPSHSVIEKGQTVTLRCDPISGHDNLYWYRRVMGKEIKFLLHFVKESKQDESGMPNNRFLAERTGGTYSTLKVQPAELEDSGVYFCASSSGTGYNEQFFGPGTRLTVL.

This clone was recorded only once. The chain links TRBV18 to TRBJ2-1, with 12 bases matching TRBD1. The trim removed 4 bases at V and 5 bases at J, leaving 3 bases unmatched. This CDR3 region has 15 residues. Germline V gene lookup returns CDR1 KGHSH and CDR2 LQKENI. The CDR3 nucleotides read TGTGCCAGCTCACGGGGACAGGGGGCTAACAATGAGCAGTTCTTC. Residues: CASSRGQGANNEQFF.

The chain couples TRBV2 to TRBJ2-6; D uncertain. The CDR3 covers 13 residues. CDR1 and CDR2 from the germline V gene are SNHLY and FYNNEI. The V end lost 8 bases, the J end lost 1 base, and 6 bases lay between the germline ends. This chain's CDR3 is CASSQSGANVLTF. The CDR3 region has the DNA TGTGCCAGCTCCCAGTCTGGGGCCAACGTCCTGACTTTC.

This chain's CDR3 is CASSLEREEVTDTQYF. The CDR3 region has the DNA TGTGCCAGCAGTTTGGAGCGGGAGGAGGTCACAGATACGCAGTATTTT. The chain has TRBV27 and TRBJ2-3, with 9 nucleotides matching TRBD2. V lost 3 bases, J lost 2 bases, and 6 bases stayed unmatched. This CDR3 spans 16 amino acids. The V gene's germline CDR1 is MNHEY and CDR2 SMNVEV (reference sequence).

This clone was counted once. This chain joins TRBV6-5 and TRBJ2-7; possibly TRBD2 for D (6 bases). Germline V gene data show CDR1 as MNHEY and CDR2 as SVGAGI. This CDR3 region has 15 residues. V shed 4 bases and J shed 0 bases, with 13 bases lying between them. The CDR3 sequence is CASSLDGLSSYEQYF. Here the CDR3 DNA reads TGTGCCAGCAGTTTAGACGGACTAAGCTCCTACGAGCAGTACTTC.

The rearrangement links TRBV12-5 to TRBJ1-3; D is perhaps TRBD1 (5 bases). V lost 6 bases to trimming and J lost 2 bases, with 17 bases between them. Germline CDR1 LGHNT, CDR2 FRNRAP. The CDR3 contains 16 residues. The CDR3 here is CASGGTQLGAGNTIYF. The DNA of the CDR3 is TGTGCTAGTGGCGGGACCCAGTTAGGCGCTGGAAACACCATATATTTT. The whole variable domain, filled in from reference TRBV12-5 and TRBJ1-3, reads DARVTQTPRHKVTEMGQEVTMRCQPILGHNTVFWYRQTMMQGLELLAYFRNRAPLDDSGMPKDRFSAEMPDATLATLKIQPSEPRDSAVYFCASGGTQLGAGNTIYFGEGSWLTVV.

The chain combines TRBV28 with TRBJ2-1; possibly TRBD1 for D (6 bases). CDR1 MDHEN and CDR2 SYDVKM come from the germline V gene. The CDR3 covers 18 residues. V was pared by 4 bases and J by 1 base, with 20 bases between. CDR3 amino acids: CASSSNHRARLSYNEQFF. DNA for the CDR3: TGTGCCAGCAGTTCAAACCACAGGGCCCGGTTATCCTACAATGAGCAGTTCTTC.

The CDR3 loop is CASSLGRNTIYF. As DNA, the CDR3 is TGTGCCAGCAGCTTAGGGAGAAACACCATATATTTT. V usage is TRBV11-2 and J usage is TRBJ1-3; no clear D gene. Trimming removed 1 base from V and 5 bases from J, with 3 bases in between. The germline gives CDR1 SGHAT, CDR2 FQNNGV. The CDR3 totals 12 residues. The full variable domain, with the rest looked up from reference TRBV11-2 and TRBJ1-3, is EAGVAQSPRYKIIEKRQSVAFWCNPISGHATLYWYQQILGQGPKLLIQFQNNGVVDDSQLPKDRFSAERLKGVDSTLKIQPAKLEDSAVYLCASSLGRNTIYFGEGSWLTVV.

The CDR3 nucleotides read TGTGCCTGGAGTGTACCAGGGACTCAGCCCCAGCATTTT. It is translated as CAWSVPGTQPQHF. V gene TRBV30 combines with J gene TRBJ1-5, with D maybe TRBD1 (5 bases). Per the germline V gene, CDR1 is GTSNPN and CDR2 is SVGIG (reference sequence). CDR3 length equals 13 residues. The V end was cut by 0 bases, the J end by 6 bases, with 9 bases between.

The chain couples TRBV2 to TRBJ2-1, with 8 positions matching TRBD2. Germline CDR1 reads SNHLY; CDR2 reads FYNNEI. The CDR3 contains 16 residues. With V trimmed by 6 bases and J by 4 bases, 11 bases remained unmatched. The CDR3 sequence is CASSLLAGRNYNEQFF. The CDR3 bases are TGTGCCAGCAGCCTGTTAGCGGGACGAAATTACAATGAGCAGTTCTTC.

Worth noting for this clone: Other DNA sequences within the sample encode an identical CDR3. The V and J genes are TRBV30 and TRBJ2-5, with D uncertain. V was trimmed by 0 bases and J by 2 bases, leaving 7 bases between them. CDR3 length equals 13 residues. Germline V gene sequence: CDR1 GTSNPN, CDR2 SVGIG (reference sequence). CDR3 DNA: TGTGCCTGGAGTGTACTTGTTCAAGAGACCCAGTACTTC. Encoded protein: CAWSVLVQETQYF.

V and J are TRBV25-1 and TRBJ2-7; D not resolved. CDR1 and CDR2 from the germline V gene are MGHDK and SYGVNS. With 7 bases removed from V and 1 base from J, the gap between germline ends came to 11 bases. This CDR3 has 13 residues. The CDR3 region is CASKRPSSYEQYF. The CDR3 nucleotides are TGTGCCAGCAAACGTCCTTCTTCCTACGAGCAGTACTTC.

The gene calls are TRBV6-1 and TRBJ2-3; D call uncertain. The CDR3 totals 15 residues. Germline V gene sequence: CDR1 MNHNS, CDR2 SASEGT. V was trimmed by 2 bases and J by 5 bases, leaving 14 bases between them. CDR3 residues: CASSENFQMGDTQYF. CDR3 DNA: TGTGCCAGCAGTGAAAATTTCCAAATGGGAGATACGCAGTATTTT.